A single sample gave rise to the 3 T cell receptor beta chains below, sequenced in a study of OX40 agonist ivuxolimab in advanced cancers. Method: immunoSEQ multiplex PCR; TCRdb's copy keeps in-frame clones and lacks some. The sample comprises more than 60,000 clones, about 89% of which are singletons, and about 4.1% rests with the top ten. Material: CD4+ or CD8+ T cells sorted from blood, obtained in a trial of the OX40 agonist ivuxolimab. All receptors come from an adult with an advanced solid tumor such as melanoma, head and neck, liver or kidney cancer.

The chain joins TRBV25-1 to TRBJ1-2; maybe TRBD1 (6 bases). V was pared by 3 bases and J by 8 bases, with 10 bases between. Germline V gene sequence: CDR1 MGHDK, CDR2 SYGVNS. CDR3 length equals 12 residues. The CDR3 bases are TGTGCCAGCAGTGACTGGACAGACGGCTACACCTTC. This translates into CASSDWTDGYTF.

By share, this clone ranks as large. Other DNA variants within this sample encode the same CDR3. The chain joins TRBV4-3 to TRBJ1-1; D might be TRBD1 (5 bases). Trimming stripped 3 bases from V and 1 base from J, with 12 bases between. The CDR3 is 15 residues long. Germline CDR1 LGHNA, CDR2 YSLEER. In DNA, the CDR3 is TGCGCCAGCAGCCAGGAATGGGGGGGGAACACTGAAGCTTTCTTT. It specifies CASSQEWGGNTEAFF.

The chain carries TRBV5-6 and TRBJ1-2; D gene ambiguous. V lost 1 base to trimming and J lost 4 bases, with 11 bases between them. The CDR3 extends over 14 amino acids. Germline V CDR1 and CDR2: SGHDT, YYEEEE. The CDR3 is CASSLRETSYGYTF. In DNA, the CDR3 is TGTGCCAGCAGCTTGCGGGAGACCAGCTATGGCTACACCTTC.